This T cell receptor (beta chain) was captured in a study of cytomegalovirus exposure and HLA in healthy donors. Per the germline V gene, CDR1 is LNHDA and CDR2 is SQIVND (reference sequence). The junction had 10 bases not matched to a gene; V was cut back by 9 bases and J by 7 bases. The CDR3 has 13 amino acids. General observations from the study: What was likely a sequencing artifact was a cluster of highly shared sequence variants. In a later analysis, V- and J-gene trimming of beta chains associated with a DCLRE1C missense variant, replicated independently. A later analysis associated 15,000 or so TCR beta sequences with HLA alleles at a 0.05 false discovery rate. Clonal expansion, a later analysis showed, was greater in HLA-associated TCR beta chains than in equally common others.

Details on this clone: The antigen is undetermined.

It was with 60 Vbeta and 13 Jbeta primers that the PCR ran. Data came from immunoSEQ multiplex PCR; TCRdb stores just in-frame clones and leaves some out. The data show about 82,000 clones, approximately 74% seen once. Sequenced material: PBMCs. The chain has TRBV19 and TRBJ1-1; TRBD1 matches at 8 bases. This receptor was identified in a woman in her forties or fifties in good health and CMV-seropositive. The CDR3 sequence is CASRQGAFGEAFF. The CDR3 nucleotides read TGTGCCAGCCGGCAGGGGGCATTTGGTGAAGCTTTCTTT.